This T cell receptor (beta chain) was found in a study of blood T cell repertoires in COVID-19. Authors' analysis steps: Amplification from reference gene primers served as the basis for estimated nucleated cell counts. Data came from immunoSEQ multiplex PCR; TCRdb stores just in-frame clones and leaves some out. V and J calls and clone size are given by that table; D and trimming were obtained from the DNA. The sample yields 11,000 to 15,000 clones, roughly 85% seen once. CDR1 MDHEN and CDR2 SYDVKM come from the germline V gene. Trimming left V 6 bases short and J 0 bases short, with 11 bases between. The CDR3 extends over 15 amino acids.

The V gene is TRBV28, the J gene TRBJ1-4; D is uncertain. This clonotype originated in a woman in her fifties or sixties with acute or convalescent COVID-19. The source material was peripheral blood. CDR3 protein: CASSPPGATNEKLFF. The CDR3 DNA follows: TGTGCCAGCAGCCCCCCCGGGGCAACTAATGAAAAACTGTTTTTT.